Listed here is a single T cell receptor beta chain. Using its own MiXCR run on the 5' RACE reads, TCRdb lists one record per CDR3 protein. The sample lists 150,000 to 200,000 distinct CDR3 sequences, roughly 30% occurring once. The V and J ends lost 8 bases and 4 bases respectively, with 2 bases between them. The CDR3 consists of 10 residues. These data are taken from a study of T-cell memory formation after mild COVID-19. Sequencing was done on a sample of PBMCs or a T cell subset sorted from them (not recorded which). The TCR originated in an adult woman who had mild COVID-19 (a few samples of this study predate the infection). Cell type and time point are not known. The chain carries TRBV12-3 or TRBV12-4 and TRBJ2-2; D remains ambiguous. DNA for the CDR3: TGTGCCAGCGCCACCGGGGAGCTGTTTTTT. Translating gives CASATGELFF.